What follows is one T cell receptor beta chain and its context. V lost 6 bases, J lost 4 bases, and 14 bases lay in between. The CDR3 spans 14 residues. Germline V gene data show CDR1 as SGHDT and CDR2 as YYEEEE. This sample is drawn from a study of blood T cell repertoires in COVID-19. Turning to the study itself: PBMCs, B-cell-depleted T cells, or T cells provided the cDNA or gDNA that made up the material.

Participant ages covered roughly 18 to 89 years across 20 to 25 US areas. As processed by the authors: Scientists estimated how many nucleated cells there were by amplifying reference gene primers. Sequenced by immunoSEQ multiplex PCR; TCRdb stores in-frame clones only, minus some. The V and J calls and the clone size are those of that table, but D and trimming were determined from the DNA. The table records 350,000 to 450,000 clones, around nine tenths of them present only once. The rearrangement joins TRBV5-6 to TRBJ2-4; D not certain. The sequence was obtained from a woman under 30 who had been exposed to COVID-19. Sequenced sample: PBMCs or T cells enriched from blood (not recorded which). CDR3 coding DNA: TGTGCCAGCACCCGGGTGGATTCGAAAAACATTCAGTACTTC. This encodes CASTRVDSKNIQYF.